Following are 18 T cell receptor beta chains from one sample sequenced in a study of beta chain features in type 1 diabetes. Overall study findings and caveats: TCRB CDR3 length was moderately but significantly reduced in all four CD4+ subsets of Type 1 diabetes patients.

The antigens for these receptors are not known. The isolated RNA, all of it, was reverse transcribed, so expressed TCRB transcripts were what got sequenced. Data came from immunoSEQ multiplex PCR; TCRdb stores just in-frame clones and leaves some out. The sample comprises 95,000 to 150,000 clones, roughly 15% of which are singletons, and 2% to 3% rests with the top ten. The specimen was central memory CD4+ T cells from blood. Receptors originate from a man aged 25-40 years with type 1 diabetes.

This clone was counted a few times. CDR3 DNA sequence: TGTGCCAGCAGCGCTCACTCTGGGGACAGGACAGATACGCAGTATTTT. Translation gives CASSAHSGDRTDTQYF. This chain links TRBV9 with TRBJ2-3, with 8 bases aligning to TRBD1. Germline V lookup: CDR1 SGDLS, CDR2 YYNGEE. CDR3 size: 16 residues. Trimming took 3 bases from V and 3 from J; bases not matched to a gene: 9.

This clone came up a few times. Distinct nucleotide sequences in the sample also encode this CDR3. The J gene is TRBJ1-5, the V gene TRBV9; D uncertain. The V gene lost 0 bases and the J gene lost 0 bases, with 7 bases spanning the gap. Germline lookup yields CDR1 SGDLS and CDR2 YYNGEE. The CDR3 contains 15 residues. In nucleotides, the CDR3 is TGTGCCAGCAGCGTAGAAGCAGATAGCAATCAGCCCCAGCATTTT. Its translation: CASSVEADSNQPQHF. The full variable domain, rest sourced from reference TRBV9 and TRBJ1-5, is DSGVTQTPKHLITATGQRVTLRCSPRSGDLSVYWYQQSLDQGLQFLIQYYNGEERAKGNILERFSAQQFPDLHSELNLSSLELGDSALYFCASSVEADSNQPQHFGDGTRLSIL.

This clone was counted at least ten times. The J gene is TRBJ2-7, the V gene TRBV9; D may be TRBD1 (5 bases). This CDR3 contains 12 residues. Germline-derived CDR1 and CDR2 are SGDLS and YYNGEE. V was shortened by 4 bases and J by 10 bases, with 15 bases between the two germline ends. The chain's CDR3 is CASSSSSGIQYF. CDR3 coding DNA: TGTGCCAGCAGCTCATCCTCAGGGATTCAGTACTTC.

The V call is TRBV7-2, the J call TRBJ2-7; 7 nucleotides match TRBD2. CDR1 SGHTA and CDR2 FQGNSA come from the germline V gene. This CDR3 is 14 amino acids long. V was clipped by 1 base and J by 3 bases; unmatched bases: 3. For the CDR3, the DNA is TGTGCCAGCAGCTTAGAACGGGGGGTCTACGAGCAGTACTTC. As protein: CASSLERGVYEQYF.

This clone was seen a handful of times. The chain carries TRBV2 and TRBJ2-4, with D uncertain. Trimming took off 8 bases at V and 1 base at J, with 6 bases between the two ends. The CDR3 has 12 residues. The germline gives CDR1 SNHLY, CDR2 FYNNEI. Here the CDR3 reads CASQEAKNIQYF. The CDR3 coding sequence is TGTGCCAGCCAAGAGGCCAAAAACATTCAGTACTTC.

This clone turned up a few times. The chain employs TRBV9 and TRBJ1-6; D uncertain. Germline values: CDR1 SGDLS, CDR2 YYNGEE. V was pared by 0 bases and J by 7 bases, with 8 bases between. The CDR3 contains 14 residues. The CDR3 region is CASSVGLDNSPLHF. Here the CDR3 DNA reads TGTGCCAGCAGCGTAGGACTTGACAATTCACCCCTCCACTTT.

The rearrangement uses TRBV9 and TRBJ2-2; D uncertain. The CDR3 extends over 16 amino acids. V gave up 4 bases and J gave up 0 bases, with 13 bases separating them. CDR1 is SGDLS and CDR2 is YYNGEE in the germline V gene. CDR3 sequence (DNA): TGTGCCAGCAGCTTCGTCGTGGGCTCGAACACCGGGGAGCTGTTTTTT. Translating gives CASSFVVGSNTGELFF.

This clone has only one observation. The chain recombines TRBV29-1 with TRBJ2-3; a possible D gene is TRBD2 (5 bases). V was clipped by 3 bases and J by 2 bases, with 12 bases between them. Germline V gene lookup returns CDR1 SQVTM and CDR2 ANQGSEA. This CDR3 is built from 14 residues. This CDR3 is CSVDSVSLTDTQYF. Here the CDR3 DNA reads TGCAGCGTTGATAGCGTTTCTCTCACAGATACGCAGTATTTT.

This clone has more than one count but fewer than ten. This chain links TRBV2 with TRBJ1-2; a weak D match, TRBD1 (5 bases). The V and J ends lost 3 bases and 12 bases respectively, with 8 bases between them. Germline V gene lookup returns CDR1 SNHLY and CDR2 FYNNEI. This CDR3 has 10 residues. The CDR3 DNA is TGTGCCAGCAGTGACAGGGAGAACACCTTC. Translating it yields CASSDRENTF.

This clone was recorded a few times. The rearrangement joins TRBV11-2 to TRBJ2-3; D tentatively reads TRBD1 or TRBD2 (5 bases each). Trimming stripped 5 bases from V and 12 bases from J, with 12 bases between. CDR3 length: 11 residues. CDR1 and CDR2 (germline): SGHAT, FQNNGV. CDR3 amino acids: CASSLPGRQYF. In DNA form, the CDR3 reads TGTGCCAGCAGCCTACCGGGGCGTCAGTATTTT. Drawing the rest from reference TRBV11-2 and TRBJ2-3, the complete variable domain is EAGVAQSPRYKIIEKRQSVAFWCNPISGHATLYWYQQILGQGPKLLIQFQNNGVVDDSQLPKDRFSAERLKGVDSTLKIQPAKLEDSAVYLCASSLPGRQYFGPGTRLTVL.

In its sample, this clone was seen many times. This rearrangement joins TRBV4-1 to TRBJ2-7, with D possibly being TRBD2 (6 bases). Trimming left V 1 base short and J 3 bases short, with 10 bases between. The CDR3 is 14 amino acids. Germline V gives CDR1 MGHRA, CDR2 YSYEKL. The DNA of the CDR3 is TGCGCCAGCAGCCAAGTGGGACTGATCTACGAGCAGTACTTC. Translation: CASSQVGLIYEQYF.

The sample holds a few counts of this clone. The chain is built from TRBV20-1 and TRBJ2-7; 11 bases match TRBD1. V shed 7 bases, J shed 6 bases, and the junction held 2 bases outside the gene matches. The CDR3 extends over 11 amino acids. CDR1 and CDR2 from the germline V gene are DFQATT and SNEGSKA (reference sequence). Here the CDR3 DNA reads TGCAGTGTCGGGACAGGGGGCGAGCAGTACTTC. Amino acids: CSVGTGGEQYF.

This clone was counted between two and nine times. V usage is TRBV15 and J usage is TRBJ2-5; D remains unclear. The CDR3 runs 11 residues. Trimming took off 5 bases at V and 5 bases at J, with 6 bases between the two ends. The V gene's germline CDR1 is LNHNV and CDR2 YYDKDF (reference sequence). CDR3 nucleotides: TGTGCCACCAGCGGTAGCGAGACCCAGTACTTC. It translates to CATSGSETQYF.

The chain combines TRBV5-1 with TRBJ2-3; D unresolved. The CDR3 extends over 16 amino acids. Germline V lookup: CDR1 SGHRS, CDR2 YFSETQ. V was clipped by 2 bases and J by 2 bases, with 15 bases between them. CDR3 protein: CASSFQLDPTTDTQYF. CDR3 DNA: TGCGCCAGCAGCTTCCAACTCGACCCGACCACAGATACGCAGTATTTT.

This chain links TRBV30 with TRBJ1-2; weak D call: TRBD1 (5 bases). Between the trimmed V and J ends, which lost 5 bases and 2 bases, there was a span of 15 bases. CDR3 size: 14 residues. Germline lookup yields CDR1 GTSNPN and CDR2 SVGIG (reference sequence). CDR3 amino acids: CAWEPGGRNYGYTF. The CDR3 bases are TGTGCCTGGGAACCCGGGGGGAGGAACTATGGCTACACCTTC.

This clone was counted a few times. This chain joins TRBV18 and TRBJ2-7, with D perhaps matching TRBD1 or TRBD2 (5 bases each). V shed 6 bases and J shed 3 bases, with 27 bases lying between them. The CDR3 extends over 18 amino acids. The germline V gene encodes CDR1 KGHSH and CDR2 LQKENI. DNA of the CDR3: TGTGCCAGCTCCCTCACGGGGCGGCCCGGAGCGGAAAACTACGAGCAGTACTTC. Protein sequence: CASSLTGRPGAENYEQYF.

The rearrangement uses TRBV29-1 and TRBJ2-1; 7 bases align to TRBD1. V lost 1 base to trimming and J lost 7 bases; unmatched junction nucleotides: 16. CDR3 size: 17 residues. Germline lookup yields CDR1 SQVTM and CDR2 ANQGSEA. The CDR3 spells CSVEGIGQVGLWNEQFF. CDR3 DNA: TGCAGCGTTGAAGGAATCGGACAGGTCGGGTTATGGAATGAGCAGTTCTTC.

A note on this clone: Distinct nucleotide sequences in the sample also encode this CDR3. The CDR3 loop reads CASSLANRANTGELFF. The CDR3 bases are TGTGCCAGCAGCTTAGCGAACAGGGCGAACACCGGGGAGCTGTTTTTT. V is TRBV7-8 and J is TRBJ2-2, with a tentative D call TRBD1 (6 bases). The CDR3 has 16 amino acids. The ends were cut back, 0 bases at V and 0 bases at J, with 8 bases in the middle. In germline, CDR1 is SGHVS, CDR2 FQNEAQ.